This T cell receptor (beta chain) stems from a study of T-cell memory formation after mild COVID-19. Overall study findings and caveats: Memory cells collected pre-infection included some clones that later responded, suggesting cross-reactive memory joined.

Constant-segment primers served in 5'RACE that generated TCR alpha and TCR beta cDNA libraries bearing sample barcodes and UMIs. MiXCR, run by TCRdb on the 5' RACE reads, gives a single entry per CDR3 protein. The sample lists about 130,000 distinct CDR3 sequences; about 15% were seen once. Concerning this clonotype: Its target is unknown.

The sequenced material came from PBMCs or a T cell subset sorted from them (not recorded which). This receptor was obtained from a man between 18 and 29 years old who had mild COVID-19 (a few samples of this study predate the infection). Cell type and time point are not known.

The CDR3 DNA follows: TGCGCCAGCAGCCAATGGGCAGATACGCAGTATTTT. This translates into CASSQWADTQYF. The chain couples TRBV4-3 to TRBJ2-3; unclear D gene. Germline CDR1 reads LGHNA; CDR2 reads YSLEER. The CDR3 runs to 12 residues. V shed 2 bases and J shed 4 bases, with 4 bases lying between them.